The 27 T cell receptor beta chains below were found in one sample sequenced in a study of cytomegalovirus exposure and HLA in healthy donors. The primer mix had 60 Vbeta and 13 Jbeta primers. This table comes from immunoSEQ multiplex PCR, and its TCRdb copy is limited to in-frame clones, with some not included. The table lists over 150,000 clones, around 80% of them singletons, with more than 8% in the top ten. Sequenced material: PBMCs. The receptors stem from a male donor in good health and CMV-seropositive.

This chain links TRBV27 with TRBJ1-1; 9 nucleotides align to TRBD1. V was pared by 5 bases and J by 3 bases, with 13 bases of the junction left unmatched. Germline CDR1 is MNHEY and CDR2 is SMNVEV (reference sequence). This CDR3 spans 17 amino acids. CDR3: CASSGGGTTGGYTEAFF. In DNA form, the CDR3 reads TGTGCCAGCAGTGGGGGGGGAACCACAGGGGGCTACACTGAAGCTTTCTTT.

The J gene is TRBJ2-1, the V gene TRBV5-1; D uncertain. This CDR3 is 13 amino acids long. Germline V lookup: CDR1 SGHRS, CDR2 YFSETQ. V gave up 4 bases and J gave up 1 base, with 6 bases separating them. CDR3 DNA sequence: TGCGCCAGCAGCCTCAGGTCCTACAATGAGCAGTTCTTC. Translation gives CASSLRSYNEQFF.

The chain is built from TRBV27 and TRBJ2-5, with a possible D match to TRBD2 (6 bases). V was pared by 6 bases and J by 2 bases, with 13 bases between. The CDR3 runs 14 residues. The germline V gene has CDR1 MNHEY and CDR2 SMNVEV (reference sequence). Here the CDR3 reads CASRGIGGQETQYF. DNA for the CDR3: TGTGCCAGCAGAGGGATTGGGGGGCAAGAGACCCAGTACTTC.

This clone appeared a single time. Here the CDR3 reads CASSHREGDNEQFF. In nucleotides, the CDR3 is TGCGCCAGCAGCCACAGGGAAGGGGACAATGAGCAGTTCTTC. The chain combines TRBV4-3 with TRBJ2-1, with a weak D call TRBD1 (5 bases). V lost 3 bases and J lost 5, with 11 bases in between. The CDR3 runs to 14 residues. Germline CDR1 LGHNA, CDR2 YSLEER.

In nucleotides, the CDR3 is TGTGCCAGCAGTTACTCGGGCGGGCGAACCACAGATACGCAGTATTTT. This translates into CASSYSGGRTTDTQYF. V and J are TRBV6-5 and TRBJ2-3; possibly TRBD2 for D (5 bases). The germline V gene has CDR1 MNHEY and CDR2 SVGAGI. The CDR3 is 16 residues long. Trimming removed 0 bases at V and 2 bases at J, with 12 bases between.

Here the CDR3 DNA reads TGTGCCAGCAGCGTAGGAGGGAGGGAGGTAGAATCCTACAATGAGCAGTTCTTC. It encodes CASSVGGREVESYNEQFF. The chain recombines TRBV9 with TRBJ2-1, with 7 bases that match TRBD2. V lost 0 bases and J lost 1; bases outside the gene matches: 10. CDR1 and CDR2 (germline): SGDLS, YYNGEE. The CDR3 runs to 18 residues.

The genes are TRBV30 and TRBJ1-4; D ambiguous. Germline-derived CDR1 and CDR2 are GTSNPN and SVGIG (reference sequence). This CDR3 comprises 14 residues. V shed 0 bases and J shed 6 bases, with 11 bases lying between them. The CDR3 here is CAWSVYSYDEKLFF. CDR3 in DNA: TGTGCCTGGAGTGTATACAGTTATGATGAAAAACTGTTTTTT.

J is TRBJ2-1 and V is TRBV7-8, with 7 bases matching TRBD1. V shed 6 bases and J 6 bases; nucleotides not matched to a gene: 8. This CDR3 region has 14 residues. Germline V gene data show CDR1 as SGHVS and CDR2 as FQNEAQ. CDR3 protein: CASSTQGWSNEQFF. The CDR3 coding sequence is TGTGCCAGCAGTACACAGGGGTGGAGCAATGAGCAGTTCTTC.

The rearrangement uses TRBV27 and TRBJ2-1, with 11 positions matching TRBD2. Germline-derived CDR1 and CDR2 are MNHEY and SMNVEV (reference sequence). Trimming at V came to 5 bases and at J to 9 bases, leaving 9 bases not matched to a gene. This CDR3 comprises 15 residues. CDR3 coding DNA: TGTGCCAGCAGTCAACTAGCGGGAGAAACACGTGAGCAGTTCTTC. Translating it yields CASSQLAGETREQFF.

The chain has TRBV11-1 and TRBJ1-5; D is uncertain. The V end lost 0 bases, the J end lost 7 bases, and 19 bases lay between the germline ends. Germline lookup yields CDR1 SGHAT and CDR2 FQDESV (reference sequence). The CDR3 contains 17 residues. The CDR3 protein is CASSLAHRRRQEQPQHF. The CDR3 DNA is TGTGCCAGCAGCTTAGCCCACCGTAGGAGGCAGGAACAGCCCCAGCATTTT.

This clone was counted only a few times. This sequence joins TRBV9 and TRBJ1-2; D not certain. This CDR3 contains 14 residues. V lost 0 bases, J lost 1 base, and 7 bases lay in between. Germline V lookup: CDR1 SGDLS, CDR2 YYNGEE. CDR3 sequence: CASSVDGNNYGYTF. In nucleotides, the CDR3 is TGTGCCAGCAGCGTAGACGGGAATAACTATGGCTACACCTTC.

This clone was seen more than once but under ten times. CDR3 in amino acids: CASSSDRGPAFNEKLFF. The CDR3 nucleotides are TGTGCCAGCAGCTCGGACAGGGGTCCGGCCTTTAATGAAAAACTGTTTTTT. V gene TRBV5-5 combines with J gene TRBJ1-4; the match to TRBD1 covers 9 bases. The V segment lost 3 bases and the J segment 4 bases; nucleotides outside the gene matches: 10. Per germline, CDR1 SGHKS and CDR2 YYEKEE (reference sequence). This CDR3 is 17 amino acids long.

The rearrangement joins TRBV19 to TRBJ2-2, with 8 bases aligning to TRBD1. The V gene end was trimmed by 7 bases and the J gene end by 3 bases; junction bases not matched to a gene: 7. CDR1 is LNHDA and CDR2 is SQIVND in the germline V gene (reference sequence). This CDR3 comprises 15 residues. The CDR3 is CASNNDRGYTGELFF. The CDR3 coding sequence is TGTGCCAGTAACAACGACAGGGGCTACACCGGGGAGCTGTTTTTT.

V is TRBV28 and J is TRBJ2-7; 7 positions match TRBD1. After removal of 10 bases from V and 1 base from J, the junction contained 13 bases not matched to a gene. This CDR3 region has 15 residues. In germline, CDR1 is MDHEN, CDR2 SYDVKM. CDR3: CAISEGASSSYEQYF. In DNA form, the CDR3 reads TGTGCCATCTCCGAGGGGGCTAGCAGTTCCTACGAGCAGTACTTC.

This sequence joins TRBV6-1 and TRBJ1-5; no definite D call. V dropped 6 bases and J dropped 0 bases, with 12 bases sitting between them. Germline assignment: CDR1 MNHNS and CDR2 SASEGT. The CDR3 covers 15 residues. The CDR3 coding sequence is TGTGCCAGCAGCCAACAGTTAGATAGCAATCAGCCCCAGCATTTT. Translated, it gives CASSQQLDSNQPQHF.

The chain joins TRBV4-3 to TRBJ2-1; TRBD2 is a possible D gene (5 bases). This CDR3 comprises 16 residues. V lost 0 bases to trimming and J lost 4 bases, with 13 bases between them. The germline V gene has CDR1 LGHNA and CDR2 YSLEER. The DNA for the CDR3 is TGCGCCAGCAGCCAAGATCGGGCCAGAGGGTACAATGAGCAGTTCTTC. As protein: CASSQDRARGYNEQFF.

The chain carries TRBV5-1 and TRBJ2-2; a possible D gene is TRBD1 (5 bases). V was shortened by 7 bases and J by 4 bases, with 14 bases between the two germline ends. The germline gives CDR1 SGHRS, CDR2 YFSETQ. The CDR3 runs 14 residues. The CDR3 DNA follows: TGCGCCAGCCGATGGGGCCTGGGCACCGGGGAGCTGTTTTTT. Protein: CASRWGLGTGELFF.

V gene TRBV27 combines with J gene TRBJ1-1; D may be TRBD1 (6 bases). CDR3 size: 13 residues. V shed 7 bases and J shed 2 bases, with 11 bases lying between them. CDR1 and CDR2 (germline): MNHEY, SMNVEV (reference sequence). CDR3: CASTAQGNTEAFF. For the CDR3, the DNA is TGTGCCAGCACCGCACAGGGAAACACTGAAGCTTTCTTT.

This chain joins TRBV18 and TRBJ1-2; the D gene is possibly TRBD1 (6 bases). Trimming shortened V by 3 bases and J by 2 bases, and 10 bases separated the two germline ends. CDR1 KGHSH and CDR2 LQKENI come from the germline V gene. The CDR3 contains 14 residues. This CDR3 is CASSPNRENYGYTF. CDR3 coding DNA: TGTGCCAGCTCACCGAACAGGGAGAACTATGGCTACACCTTC.

This chain links TRBV7-9 with TRBJ1-6, with D perhaps TRBD1 (5 bases). CDR3 length: 15 residues. Per the germline V gene, CDR1 is SEHNR and CDR2 is FQNEAQ (reference sequence). The germline V and J ends were trimmed by 3 bases and 5 bases, with 11 bases remaining between them. CDR3 amino acids: CASSFGGTNNSPLHF. CDR3 bases: TGTGCCAGCAGCTTTGGGGGGACGAATAATTCACCCCTCCACTTT.

This CDR3 is CASSRQSQTRGSGGETQYF. DNA of the CDR3: TGCGCCAGCAGCCGGCAATCCCAAACGAGGGGAAGCGGGGGCGAGACCCAGTACTTC. The chain carries TRBV5-1 and TRBJ2-5; 8 bases fit TRBD2. The CDR3 covers 19 residues. In germline, CDR1 is SGHRS, CDR2 YFSETQ. With V trimmed by 4 bases and J by 5 bases, 22 bases remained unmatched.

The chain uses TRBV14 and TRBJ2-6; TRBD2 agrees at 14 bases. The CDR3 runs 18 residues. V shed 6 bases and J 0 bases; nucleotides not matched to a gene: 4. Germline-derived CDR1 and CDR2 are SGHDN and FVKESK. This CDR3 reads CASSRGLAGGSGANVLTF. CDR3 DNA sequence: TGTGCCAGCAGTCGTGGACTAGCGGGGGGCTCTGGGGCCAACGTCCTGACTTTC.

This clone was seen a few times. In DNA form, the CDR3 reads TGTGCCTGGAGTGTGGGGCTGGTCACTGAAGCTTTCTTT. This encodes CAWSVGLVTEAFF. The rearrangement uses TRBV30 and TRBJ1-1; D might be TRBD1 (5 bases). Between the trimmed V and J ends, which lost 0 bases and 4 bases, there was a span of 9 bases. The CDR3 consists of 13 residues. Germline CDR1 GTSNPN, CDR2 SVGIG (reference sequence).

The rearrangement links TRBV27 to TRBJ2-3; 12 bases match TRBD2. The V gene end was trimmed by 8 bases and the J gene end by 5 bases; junction bases not matched to a gene: 5. This CDR3 is built from 14 residues. Germline loops: CDR1 MNHEY, CDR2 SMNVEV (reference sequence). The CDR3 here is CASRRLAGEDTQYF. The DNA for the CDR3 is TGTGCCAGCCGGAGACTAGCGGGAGAAGATACGCAGTATTTT.

This clone was seen a single time. The chain employs TRBV6-6 and TRBJ2-7; the D gene is possibly TRBD2 (6 bases). The CDR3 is 15 residues long. Between the trimmed V and J ends, which lost 5 bases and 4 bases, there was a span of 18 bases. Germline V CDR1 and CDR2: MNHNY, SVGAGI (reference sequence). The CDR3 coding sequence is TGTGCCAGCAGTGACGACCTGGAAGGAGGGTACGAGCAGTACTTC. It is translated as CASSDDLEGGYEQYF.

V is TRBV5-4 and J is TRBJ2-1; 15 bases fit TRBD2. The CDR3 is 17 amino acids. The V gene end was trimmed by 0 bases and the J gene end by 13 bases; junction bases not matched to a gene: 11. Looked up from germline, CDR1 is SGHNT and CDR2 is YYREEE (reference sequence). This CDR3 is CASSLALGLAGGLNQFF. The CDR3, as DNA: TGTGCCAGCAGCTTGGCCCTTGGACTAGCGGGGGGGCTGAACCAGTTCTTC.

This chain connects TRBV6-6 to TRBJ2-7; 7 bases are shared with TRBD1. The CDR3 covers 13 residues. The J segment lost 0 bases and the V segment lost 5 bases, leaving 1 base of the junction unmatched. The germline gives CDR1 MNHNY, CDR2 SVGAGI (reference sequence). The DNA of the CDR3 is TGTGCCAGCAGTAGACAGGGCTCCTACGAGCAGTACTTC. Its protein is CASSRQGSYEQYF.